The 18 T cell receptor beta chains listed next were all sequenced from one sample in a study of OX40 agonist ivuxolimab in advanced cancers. Sequenced by immunoSEQ multiplex PCR; TCRdb stores in-frame clones only, minus some. The sample shows tens of thousands of clones, around four fifths of them seen only once. Sample: CD4+ or CD8+ T cells sorted from blood, taken in a trial of the OX40 agonist ivuxolimab. These receptors were taken from an adult with an advanced solid tumor such as melanoma, head and neck, liver or kidney cancer.

V is TRBV9 and J is TRBJ2-2, with D uncertain. With 3 bases removed from V and 0 bases from J, the gap between germline ends came to 12 bases. Looked up from germline, CDR1 is SGDLS and CDR2 is YYNGEE. The CDR3 has 16 residues. The CDR3 DNA is TGTGCCAGCAGCGAAAGGTCGAGCCCGAACACCGGGGAGCTGTTTTTT. Its translation is CASSERSSPNTGELFF.

The genes are TRBV19 and TRBJ2-3; D is unclear. Trimming removed 5 bases from V and 6 bases from J, with 9 bases in between. The CDR3 is made up of 12 amino acids. CDR1 LNHDA and CDR2 SQIVND come from the germline V gene (reference sequence). The CDR3: CASSLGVDTQYF. The DNA for the CDR3 is TGTGCCAGTAGTCTGGGTGTGGATACGCAGTATTTT.

This chain connects TRBV5-6 to TRBJ2-5; D remains ambiguous. Trimming pared 7 bases from V and 6 bases from J, leaving 19 bases between. Germline assignment: CDR1 SGHDT and CDR2 YYEEEE. The CDR3 sequence is 14 residues long. The chain's CDR3 is CASSSTLAIQTQYF. DNA for the CDR3: TGTGCCAGCTCCTCCACCCTGGCTATCCAGACCCAGTACTTC.

The gene calls are TRBV7-9 and TRBJ2-7; 7 bases map to TRBD2. Germline assignment: CDR1 SEHNR and CDR2 FQNEAQ (reference sequence). The CDR3 is made up of 15 amino acids. Losses at the gene ends were 5 bases for V and 6 bases for J; bases not matched to a gene: 13. The CDR3 is CASSPPGGPAVEQYF. The CDR3 nucleotides are TGTGCCAGCAGCCCCCCGGGGGGACCTGCGGTCGAGCAGTACTTC.

This clone came up a few times. The chain employs TRBV6-6 and TRBJ2-1; D is uncertain. The CDR3 has 15 amino acids. V gave up 0 bases and J gave up 4 bases, with 10 bases separating them. Looked up from germline, CDR1 is MNHNY and CDR2 is SVGAGI (reference sequence). The CDR3 nucleotides are TGTGCCAGCAGTTACTCGACCCCAAGTTACAATGAGCAGTTCTTC. It translates to CASSYSTPSYNEQFF.

The genes are TRBV9 and TRBJ1-6, with D possibly matching TRBD1 (6 bases). The germline V gene encodes CDR1 SGDLS and CDR2 YYNGEE. The CDR3 spans 16 residues. V dropped 3 bases and J dropped 6 bases, with 16 bases sitting between them. The CDR3: CASSASRDTGNSPLHF. In nucleotides, the CDR3 is TGTGCCAGCAGCGCATCCCGGGACACTGGTAATTCACCCCTCCACTTT.

The rearrangement uses TRBV7-2 and TRBJ2-5, with 8 positions matching TRBD2. The J call may be wrong; the DNA end is better matched by TRBJ2-7. Per germline, CDR1 SGHTA and CDR2 FQGNSA. The CDR3 contains 14 residues. Here the CDR3 reads CASSLSGGESEQYF. The CDR3 nucleotides are TGTGCCAGCAGCTTATCCGGGGGGGAGTCCGAGCAGTACTTC.

V usage is TRBV28 and J usage is TRBJ2-1; possible D gene TRBD1, 6 bases. CDR3 size: 13 residues. Trimming took off 8 bases at V and 5 bases at J, with 13 bases between the two ends. The germline V gene encodes CDR1 MDHEN and CDR2 SYDVKM. The CDR3 loop is CASRRDINNEQFF. For the CDR3, the DNA is TGTGCCAGCCGCCGGGACATTAACAATGAGCAGTTCTTC.

CDR3 sequence: CSVRIGGLLFNYGYTF. Here the CDR3 DNA reads TGCAGCGTTAGAATTGGGGGGCTTCTCTTTAACTATGGCTACACCTTC. The chain combines TRBV29-1 with TRBJ1-2, with D maybe TRBD1 (6 bases). Trimming left V 5 bases short and J 1 base short, with 20 bases between. Germline CDR1 reads SQVTM; CDR2 reads ANQGSEA. The CDR3 runs to 16 residues.

The chain employs TRBV19 and TRBJ1-5; a possible D gene is TRBD1 (5 bases). Germline-derived CDR1 and CDR2 are LNHDA and SQIVND (reference sequence). This CDR3 spans 14 amino acids. Trimming shortened V by 7 bases and J by 7 bases, and 17 bases separated the two germline ends. In DNA, the CDR3 is TGTGCCAGTAAACGGCAGGGTGCAGGACAGCCCCAGCATTTT. It codes for CASKRQGAGQPQHF.

The rearrangement uses TRBV10-1 and TRBJ2-2; D not certain. Germline CDR1 reads WNHNN; CDR2 reads SYGVQD (reference sequence). The CDR3 loop spans 14 amino acids. Trimming took 2 bases from V and 3 from J, leaving 7 bases between them. The CDR3 DNA reads TGCGCCAGCAGTGAGAGGCGAGACACCGGGGAGCTGTTTTTT. The encoded protein is CASSERRDTGELFF.

V is TRBV4-3 and J is TRBJ2-3; 8 nucleotides match TRBD2. V lost 0 bases and J lost 1; bases outside the gene matches: 3. The CDR3 runs 16 residues. In germline, CDR1 is LGHNA, CDR2 YSLEER. The CDR3 nucleotides read TGCGCCAGCAGCCAAGAGACTAGCGTTCGCACAGATACGCAGTATTTT. This sequence encodes CASSQETSVRTDTQYF.

This clone was found a few times. This chain joins TRBV19 and TRBJ2-2; D tentatively fits TRBD1 or TRBD2 (5 bases each). Trimming left V 5 bases short and J 12 bases short, with 13 bases between. CDR3 length: 12 residues. Germline CDR1 reads LNHDA; CDR2 reads SQIVND (reference sequence). As DNA, the CDR3 is TGTGCCAGTAGTCTCCAGGGACGGCAGCTGTTTTTT. This codes for CASSLQGRQLFF.

This clone turned up a few times. The V gene is TRBV7-2, the J gene TRBJ2-1; D remains ambiguous. V lost 5 bases and J 4 bases, leaving 12 bases between the germline ends. This CDR3 comprises 14 residues. Per germline, CDR1 SGHTA and CDR2 FQGNSA. The CDR3 is CASSAGGPYNEQFF. CDR3 DNA sequence: TGTGCCAGCAGCGCTGGTGGACCTTACAATGAGCAGTTCTTC.

The chain combines TRBV18 with TRBJ2-5; D may be TRBD1 (6 bases). Matching the DNA end better, TRBJ2-7 makes the J call doubtful. The germline V gene encodes CDR1 KGHSH and CDR2 LQKENI. The CDR3 has 14 residues. In nucleotides, the CDR3 is TGTGCCAGCTCACCTAACAGGGAATCCTACGAGCAGTACTTC. This codes for CASSPNRESYEQYF.

The chain couples TRBV6-5 to TRBJ2-7; TRBD1 aligns across 8 bases. There are 15 residues in the CDR3. V gave up 5 bases and J gave up 2 bases; unmatched junction bases: 8. Germline lookup yields CDR1 MNHEY and CDR2 SVGAGI. CDR3 DNA: TGTGCCAGCAGTAAGCAGGACAGGGCTACCTACGAGCAGTACTTC. This sequence encodes CASSKQDRATYEQYF.

This chain connects TRBV19 to TRBJ2-3, with D possibly being TRBD2 (5 bases). The CDR3 is 14 residues long. Trimming cost V 5 bases and J 2 bases, with 11 bases left between them. Germline CDR1 reads LNHDA; CDR2 reads SQIVND (reference sequence). CDR3 DNA sequence: TGTGCCAGTAGTCTCGGGATGATCACAGATACGCAGTATTTT. Translation gives CASSLGMITDTQYF.

The chain is built from TRBV5-1 and TRBJ1-3; D unclear. This CDR3 is 12 amino acids long. Germline-derived CDR1 and CDR2 are SGHRS and YFSETQ. V lost 4 bases and J 8 bases, leaving 10 bases between the germline ends. CDR3 loop: CASSAATDTIYF. The DNA of the CDR3 is TGCGCCAGCAGCGCAGCAACGGACACCATATATTTT.